This T cell receptor (beta chain) appears in the sequencing data of a study of blood T cell repertoires in COVID-19 (TCRdb year 2020). The study in broad terms: Samples covering the acute and convalescent phases of COVID-19 were provided by collaborators in the United States, Italy and Spain. The material from the prospective study consisted of cDNA or gDNA derived from T cells, B-cell-depleted T cells, or PBMCs. The dataset comprised deeply sampled blood TCRbeta repertoires from subjects exposed to, actively infected with, or recovered from COVID-19. A de-identified subject ID, COVID-19 status, age in years and sex were almost always included in the sample metadata. The samples were drawn from the first 160 participants of the ongoing ImmuneRACE study and from 1,200 or so subjects provided by 6 global collaborators. The repertoires were made available in a free public database intended to serve as a resource for research on the immune response to SARS-CoV-2. Where HLA class I and class II types were available, the types were taken from metadata supplied by the sample provider, not from assay-based typing.

TCRbeta CDR3 regions were amplified from genomic DNA using the immunoSEQ Assay, a bias-controlled multiplex PCR. In the paper's pipeline: The number of nucleated cells in each sample was estimated from the amplification of reference gene primers within the assay. To quantify the absolute abundance of each unique TCRbeta CDR3 rearrangement, sequence reads were collapsed and filtered. Productive Simpson clonality was computed per sample as the square root of Simpson's diversity index over productive rearrangements. In its TCRdb copy, this immuneACCESS table keeps in-frame sequences only and misses some clones. Where compared with another copy, unresolved V genes explain less than half of these, and the others have no known cause. That table gives V, J and clone size, and the DNA gave D and trimming. Here the sample has roughly 250,000 clones; about 76% occur a single time. Jointly, the top ten make up 2.5% to 3% of the sample.

Whole blood was collected in K2EDTA tubes by collaborating institutions according to the institutions' own protocols. Collaborator samples were shipped for TCRbeta analysis as frozen whole blood, isolated PBMCs, or DNA extracted from either sample type. On this clone itself: The clone's antigen remains unknown. The record has no base qualities; no much larger clone is one base away.

What the work shows at the level of the full study, not this receptor alone: How much clinical and demographic metadata was included differed by source and by participant, and the metadata was provided uncurated.

A distance of 10 bases separates the germline ends of V and J, which lose 5 bases and 0 bases respectively. Per the germline V gene, MGHRA is the CDR1 and YSYEKL is the CDR2. The CDR3 runs 14 amino acids, cysteine and phenylalanine included. Only the CDR3 region is kept as DNA, spanning 42 bases read in frame from base 1. This receptor was taken from an older woman with active or convalescent COVID-19. Rearrangement joined TRBV4-1 to TRBJ1-1; the D segment cannot be called with confidence. Sequenced: peripheral blood. The encoded CDR3 is CASSSLTLNTEAFF. At the DNA level, the sequence is TGCGCCAGCAGCTCCCTGACTTTGAACACTGAAGCTTTCTTT.